These T cell receptor beta chains were read from a single sample in a study of blood T cell repertoires in COVID-19. The repertoire was sequenced with immunoSEQ multiplex PCR; TCRdb's copy has only in-frame clones and lacks some. The table includes around 420,000 clones, over 75% detected once. Sequencing used PBMCs or T cells enriched from blood (not recorded which). Source of these receptors: a woman in her 40s with acute COVID-19. Both conserved end residues are part of each CDR3.

v_call: TRBV30
j_call: TRBJ2-1
cdr3_aa: CAWSALLAGGPRNFYEQFF

v_call: TRBV2
j_call: TRBJ2-2
cdr3_aa: CASSVFPGTGELFF

v_call: TRBV6-1
j_call: TRBJ2-1
cdr3_aa: CASSERDRGAYNEQFF

v_call: TRBV19
j_call: TRBJ1-5
cdr3_aa: CASSIRQTQPQHF

v_call: TRBV6-5
j_call: TRBJ1-6
cdr3_aa: CASSYLENSPLHF

v_call: TRBV9
j_call: TRBJ2-3
cdr3_aa: CASNPSGGAADTQYF

v_call: TRBV30
j_call: TRBJ2-7
cdr3_aa: CAWSAHLGQGTSYEQYF

v_call: TRBV5-1
j_call: TRBJ1-6
cdr3_aa: CASSLGHSNSPLHF

v_call: TRBV6-6
j_call: TRBJ1-1
cdr3_aa: CASKGGAEAFF

v_call: TRBV3-1/TRBV3-2
j_call: TRBJ2-3
cdr3_aa: CASSQGGVVTDTQYF

v_call: TRBV27
j_call: TRBJ2-1
cdr3_aa: CASDPRTGPLGSSYNEQFF

v_call: TRBV20-1
j_call: TRBJ2-7
cdr3_aa: CSAPLGYEQYF

v_call: TRBV19
j_call: TRBJ2-5
cdr3_aa: CASSLDRGRGTQYF

v_call: TRBV30
j_call: TRBJ2-3
cdr3_aa: CAWVNPGLVVADTQYF

v_call: TRBV13
j_call: TRBJ2-3
cdr3_aa: CASSFGLRIPDTQYF

v_call: TRBV10-3
j_call: TRBJ1-3
cdr3_aa: CASEGQGDNTIYF

v_call: TRBV5-1
j_call: TRBJ2-5
cdr3_aa: CASRFDRGVETQYF

v_call: TRBV5-4
j_call: TRBJ1-3
cdr3_aa: CASSLTSDGNTIYF

v_call: TRBV27
j_call: TRBJ2-7
cdr3_aa: CASRSGQIVHEQYF

v_call: TRBV15
j_call: TRBJ2-3
cdr3_aa: CATSAGLLAGDTQYF

v_call: TRBV19
j_call: TRBJ2-2
cdr3_aa: CASSRSGKNPNTGELFF

v_call: TRBV12-5
j_call: TRBJ1-1
cdr3_aa: CASGDRTNTEAFF

v_call: TRBV4-1
j_call: TRBJ1-3
cdr3_aa: CASSQVLRGNTIYF

v_call: TRBV5-1
j_call: TRBJ2-7
cdr3_aa: CASSLGGQKIYEQYF

v_call: TRBV11-2
j_call: TRBJ1-5
cdr3_aa: CASSLLGRGGNQPQHF

v_call: TRBV27
j_call: TRBJ2-2
cdr3_aa: CASSLGVSTGELFF

v_call: TRBV25-1
j_call: TRBJ2-2
cdr3_aa: CASSAQYTGELFF

v_call: TRBV3-1/TRBV3-2
j_call: TRBJ2-7
cdr3_aa: CASSQDHSGAYEQYF

v_call: TRBV5-1
j_call: TRBJ2-6
cdr3_aa: CASSPDRTSSGANVLTF

v_call: TRBV3-1/TRBV3-2
j_call: TRBJ2-1
cdr3_aa: CASSQPLAGYSYNEQFF

v_call: TRBV27
j_call: TRBJ1-5
cdr3_aa: CASSWTVSNQPQHF

v_call: TRBV7-9
j_call: TRBJ2-7
cdr3_aa: CASSLSGSGSYEQYF

v_call: TRBV18
j_call: TRBJ1-2
cdr3_aa: CASSPQRTGRRTF

v_call: TRBV18
j_call: TRBJ2-3
cdr3_aa: CASSPEVRSTDTQYF

v_call: TRBV5-1
j_call: TRBJ1-1
cdr3_aa: CASSLVANGGRAFF

v_call: TRBV10-3
j_call: TRBJ1-3
cdr3_aa: CAISDRGLGNTIYF

v_call: TRBV19
j_call: TRBJ2-3
cdr3_aa: CASRTGGTDTQYF

v_call: TRBV3-1/TRBV3-2
j_call: TRBJ1-1
cdr3_aa: CASSQGTSMNTEAFF

v_call: TRBV11-2
j_call: TRBJ1-2
cdr3_aa: CASSSQHGQGYGYTF

v_call: TRBV6-1
j_call: TRBJ2-5
cdr3_aa: CASSEIWSEETQYF

v_call: TRBV7-8
j_call: TRBJ2-3
cdr3_aa: CASSLVAGADTQYF

v_call: TRBV30
j_call: TRBJ1-4
cdr3_aa: CAWRQDTSNEKLFF

v_call: TRBV19
j_call: TRBJ2-5
cdr3_aa: CASSMQRLAETQYF

v_call: TRBV10-3
j_call: TRBJ2-3
cdr3_aa: CAISQLATNTDTQYF

v_call: TRBV2
j_call: TRBJ1-4
cdr3_aa: CASSAGRATSEKLFF

v_call: TRBV10-3
j_call: TRBJ1-2
cdr3_aa: CASHDGPGSGYTF

v_call: TRBV28
j_call: TRBJ1-1
cdr3_aa: CASSTGGASANTEAFF

v_call: TRBV18
j_call: TRBJ1-1
cdr3_aa: CASSDGTASNTEAFF

v_call: TRBV9
j_call: TRBJ2-3
cdr3_aa: CASSAWTGRGTDTQYF

v_call: TRBV12-5
j_call: TRBJ2-7
cdr3_aa: CASGLLSGTEGYEQYF

v_call: TRBV5-4
j_call: TRBJ2-7
cdr3_aa: CASSSRDRAYEQYF

v_call: TRBV29-1
j_call: TRBJ1-1
cdr3_aa: CSVGSGNTEAFF

v_call: TRBV3-1/TRBV3-2
j_call: TRBJ1-2
cdr3_aa: CASSHGTEANGYTF

v_call: TRBV5-1
j_call: TRBJ1-3
cdr3_aa: CASGSGSGNTIYF

v_call: TRBV4-1
j_call: TRBJ2-6
cdr3_aa: CASSQAGGQLSGANVLTF